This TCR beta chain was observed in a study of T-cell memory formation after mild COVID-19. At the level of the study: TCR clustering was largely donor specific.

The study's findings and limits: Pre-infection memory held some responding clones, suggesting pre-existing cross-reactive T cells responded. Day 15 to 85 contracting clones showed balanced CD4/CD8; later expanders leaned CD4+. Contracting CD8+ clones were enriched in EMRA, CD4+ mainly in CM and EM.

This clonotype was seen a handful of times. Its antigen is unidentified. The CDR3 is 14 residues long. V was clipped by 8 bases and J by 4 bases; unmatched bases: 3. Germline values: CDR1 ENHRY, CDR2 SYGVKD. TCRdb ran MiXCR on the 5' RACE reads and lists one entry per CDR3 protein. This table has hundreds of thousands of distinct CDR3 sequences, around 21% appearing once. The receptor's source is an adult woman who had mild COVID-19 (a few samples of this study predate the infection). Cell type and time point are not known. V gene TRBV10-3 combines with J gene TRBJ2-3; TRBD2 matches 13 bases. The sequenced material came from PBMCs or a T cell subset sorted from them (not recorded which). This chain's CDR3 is CAIGTSGVPDTQYF. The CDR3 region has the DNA TGTGCCATCGGGACTAGCGGGGTCCCAGATACGCAGTATTTT.